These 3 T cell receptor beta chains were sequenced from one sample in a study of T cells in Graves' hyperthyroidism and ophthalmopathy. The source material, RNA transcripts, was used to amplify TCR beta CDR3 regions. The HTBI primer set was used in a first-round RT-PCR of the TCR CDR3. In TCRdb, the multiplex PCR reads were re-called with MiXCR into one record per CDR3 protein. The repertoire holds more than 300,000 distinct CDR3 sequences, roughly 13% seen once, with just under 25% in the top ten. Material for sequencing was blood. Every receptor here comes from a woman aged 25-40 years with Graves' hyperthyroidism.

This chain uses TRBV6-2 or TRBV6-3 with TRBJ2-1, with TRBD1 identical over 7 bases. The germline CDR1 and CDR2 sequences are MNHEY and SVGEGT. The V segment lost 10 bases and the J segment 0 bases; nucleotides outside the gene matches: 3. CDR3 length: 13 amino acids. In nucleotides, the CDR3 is TGTGCCACGGGACAGAGCTCCTACAATGAGCAGTTCTTC. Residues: CATGQSSYNEQFF.

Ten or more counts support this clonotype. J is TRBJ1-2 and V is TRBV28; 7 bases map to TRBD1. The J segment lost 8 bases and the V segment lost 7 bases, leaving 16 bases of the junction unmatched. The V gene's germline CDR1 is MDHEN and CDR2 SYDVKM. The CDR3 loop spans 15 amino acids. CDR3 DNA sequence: TGTGCCAGCACTTCAGCTGGGGGACAGCCCTTCGGCTACACCTTC. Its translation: CASTSAGGQPFGYTF.

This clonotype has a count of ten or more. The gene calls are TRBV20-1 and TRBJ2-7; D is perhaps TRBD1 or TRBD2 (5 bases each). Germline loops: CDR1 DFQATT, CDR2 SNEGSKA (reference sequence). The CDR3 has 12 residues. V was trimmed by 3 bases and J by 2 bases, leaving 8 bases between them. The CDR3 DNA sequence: TGCAGTGCTAGGGGGACGGCCTACGAGCAGTACTTC. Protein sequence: CSARGTAYEQYF.